This T cell receptor (beta chain) was profiled in a study of T cell responses to AZD1222 COVID-19 vaccine. Regarding this clone: No antigen is known for it.

In germline, CDR1 is SSHAT, CDR2 FNYEAQ (reference sequence). This CDR3 is 14 amino acids long. The V end lost 2 bases, the J end lost 2 bases, and 9 bases lay between the germline ends. Broader study findings: It should be noted that donors were predominantly white British and more often female, and clonal diversity was possibly underestimated. Just a handful of AZD1222 recipients tested seropositive at baseline.

TCRdb keeps only in-frame clones here, not all; method: immunoSEQ multiplex PCR. The table lists about 130,000 clones, just over 85% of them singletons, with 12% in the top ten. This rearrangement joins TRBV7-7 to TRBJ2-5; D is undetermined. The material was peripheral blood, obtained on day 0 of AZD1222 vaccination. The receptor was derived from an adult in good health. The DNA of the CDR3 is TGTGCCAGCAGCTTAAGGGTGGGTCAAGAGACCCAGTACTTC. This sequence encodes CASSLRVGQETQYF.